Listed below are T cell receptor beta chains from one sample, sequenced in a study of cytomegalovirus exposure and HLA in healthy donors. The assay was immunoSEQ multiplex PCR, and TCRdb's table has in-frame clones only and misses some. The sample consists of under 200,000 clones, about 80% of them appearing once. Input material: PBMCs. Receptors originate from a middle-aged man in good health and CMV-seronegative. CDR3s include the opening cysteine and the closing phenylalanine or tryptophan. D genes are given only for firm matches. Not all rows give a size; the values are once, few, many and, for expanded clones, a class.

CDR3aa: CASSDRTSGHYEQYF
CDR3nt: TGTGCCAGCAGCGATAGGACTAGCGGACACTACGAGCAGTACTTC
j_gene: TRBJ2-7
abundance: .
d_gene: TRBD2
v_gene: TRBV7-8

CDR3aa: CATIDRGQTGELFF
CDR3nt: TGTGCCACTATAGACAGGGGGCAGACCGGGGAGCTGTTTTTT
j_gene: TRBJ2-2
abundance: few
d_gene: TRBD1
v_gene: TRBV5-4

CDR3aa: CASSQAVGGVGDTQYF
CDR3nt: TGCGCCAGCAGCCAAGCGGTGGGAGGGGTCGGAGATACGCAGTATTTT
j_gene: TRBJ2-3
abundance: .
d_gene: TRBD2
v_gene: TRBV4-1

CDR3aa: CSVEGQGVSDTQYF
CDR3nt: TGCAGCGTGGAAGGACAGGGCGTTTCTGATACGCAGTATTTT
j_gene: TRBJ2-3
abundance: .
d_gene: TRBD1
v_gene: TRBV29-1

CDR3aa: CASNSPSGGINEQFF
CDR3nt: TGTGCCAGCAACTCGCCTAGCGGGGGAATCAATGAGCAGTTCTTC
j_gene: TRBJ2-1
abundance: once
d_gene: TRBD2
v_gene: TRBV27

CDR3aa: CASSDVGDAYNEQFF
CDR3nt: TGTGCCAGCAGTGACGTGGGAGACGCCTACAATGAGCAGTTCTTC
j_gene: TRBJ2-1
abundance: .
d_gene: .
v_gene: TRBV6-4

CDR3aa: CASSSPHRGLDDTQYF
CDR3nt: TGTGCCAGCAGTTCGCCACACAGGGGCCTCGATGATACGCAGTATTTT
j_gene: TRBJ2-3
abundance: .
d_gene: TRBD1
v_gene: TRBV27

CDR3aa: CASSADRGLMSTEAFF
CDR3nt: TGTGCCAGCAGTGCCGACAGGGGGCTCATGAGCACTGAAGCTTTCTTT
j_gene: TRBJ1-1
abundance: .
d_gene: TRBD1
v_gene: TRBV6-1

CDR3aa: CASSFGPWIEAFF
CDR3nt: TGTGCCAGCAGCTTTGGGCCCTGGATTGAAGCTTTCTTT
j_gene: TRBJ1-1
abundance: few
d_gene: .
v_gene: TRBV11-2

CDR3aa: CASSVTREETQYF
CDR3nt: TGTGCCAGCAGCGTCACGCGGGAAGAGACCCAGTACTTC
j_gene: TRBJ2-5
abundance: .
d_gene: .
v_gene: TRBV7-2

CDR3aa: CASSSILAGEWNTQYF
CDR3nt: TGTGCCAGCAGTTCCATCCTAGCGGGAGAGTGGAATACGCAGTATTTT
j_gene: TRBJ2-3
abundance: .
d_gene: TRBD2
v_gene: TRBV28